The sample holds many counts of the clone carrying this T cell receptor beta chain. Its antigen is undetermined. This specimen belongs to a study of regulatory T cells in long-lasting Graves disease. As for the study in general: The antithyroid drugs taken by newly diagnosed Graves' patients had been used for under 3 months. Study-wide findings and caveats: Segments TRBV28, TRBJ1-2 and TRBJ2-5 showed preferential usage in persistent disease.

Relying on iRepertoire HTBI primers and Arm-PCR of CDR3 regions, the team built TCR beta libraries. TCRdb re-analysed the multiplex PCR reads in MiXCR, keeping a single row per CDR3 protein. The data contain about 330,000 distinct CDR3 sequences, 15% to 20% of them singletons. Time point specified: newly diagnosed GD, antithyroid drugs for less than 3 months. With RNA extracted from PBMCs as input, the TCR library was made. The CDR3 spans 14 residues. The ends were cut back, 3 bases at V and 9 bases at J, with 15 bases in the middle. In addition, the sample was reused for a study of T cells in Graves' hyperthyroidism and ophthalmopathy. That paper adds: Investigators excluded patients with uncontrolled infection, other autoimmune disease, pregnancy or lactation. First-round RT-PCR with HTBI primers amplified the TCR CDR3 region.

This receptor was taken from a woman between 18 and 30 years old with Graves disease. The chain combines TRBV12-3 or TRBV12-4 with TRBJ2-1; D may be TRBD2 (5 bases). The input for sequencing was peripheral blood mononuclear cells (PBMCs), taken at new diagnosis, from a patient treated with antithyroid drugs. The CDR3 protein is CASSFTRVGSEQFF. The CDR3 coding sequence is TGTGCCAGCAGTTTTACCCGAGTAGGGAGTGAGCAGTTCTTC.